The next 10 T cell receptor beta chains were all read from a single sample in a study of CD8 T cells in Susac syndrome. When the RNA was reverse transcribed, random hexamers were used with an input of roughly 0.45 to 1 ug. TCRdb redid the calling of the immunoSEQ multiplex PCR reads with MiXCR, one entry per CDR3 protein. The profile shows about 430,000 distinct CDR3 sequences, 85% to 90% of them singletons. The sample comprised CD8+ T cells from PBMCs. The origin of the receptors is a human donor with multiple sclerosis.

The chain links TRBV7-9 to TRBJ2-1; D ambiguous. Per the germline V gene, CDR1 is SEHNR and CDR2 is FQNEAQ (reference sequence). Between the trimmed V and J ends, which lost 6 bases and 5 bases, there was a span of 5 bases. The CDR3 sequence is 11 residues long. CDR3 sequence reads: CASSWDNEQFF. CDR3 nucleotides: TGTGCCAGCAGTTGGGACAATGAGCAGTTCTTC. The whole variable domain, filled in from reference TRBV7-9 and TRBJ2-1, reads DTGVSQNPRHKITKRGQNVTFRCDPISEHNRLYWYRQTLGQGPEFLTYFQNEAQLEKSRLLSDRFSAERPKGSFSTLEIQRTEQGDSAMYLCASSWDNEQFFGPGTRLTVL.

The table lists this clonotype with a count of one. The chain employs TRBV15 and TRBJ2-3; TRBD1 matches at 10 bases. Germline lookup yields CDR1 LNHNV and CDR2 YYDKDF (reference sequence). V dropped 3 bases and J dropped 6; count of bases not matched to a gene: 9. The CDR3 is made up of 16 amino acids. The CDR3 loop is CATSSTGTGALDTQYF. The CDR3, as DNA: TGTGCCACCAGCAGCACCGGGACAGGGGCCTTGGATACGCAGTATTTT.

The chain uses TRBV18 and TRBJ2-3; 8 positions agree with TRBD1. The CDR3 runs 16 residues. Germline-derived CDR1 and CDR2 are KGHSH and LQKENI. The V gene end was trimmed by 5 bases and the J gene end by 2 bases; junction bases not matched to a gene: 9. The CDR3: CASSTDRDRTTDTQYF. The CDR3 nucleotides are TGTGCCAGCTCAACGGACCGGGACAGGACCACAGATACGCAGTATTTT.

The sample holds a few counts of this clonotype. V is TRBV27 and J is TRBJ2-7; D is possibly TRBD1 or TRBD2 (6 bases each). Trimming left V 7 bases short and J 6 bases short, with 10 bases between. Per germline, CDR1 MNHEY and CDR2 SMNVEV (reference sequence). This CDR3 is 11 amino acids long. CDR3 bases: TGTGCCAGCATACGGGGGCGCGAGCAGTACTTC. This translates into CASIRGREQYF.

The chain joins TRBV20-1 to TRBJ2-7, with D possibly being TRBD1 or TRBD2 (5 bases each). Trimming took off 6 bases at V and 0 bases at J, with 18 bases between the two ends. CDR3 size: 15 residues. Germline V CDR1 and CDR2: DFQATT, SNEGSKA (reference sequence). CDR3 nucleotides: TGCAGTGCCCGACCCGGGACGAGCAGCTCCTACGAGCAGTACTTC. Protein: CSARPGTSSSYEQYF.

The chain is built from TRBV27 and TRBJ2-5; 9 bases align to TRBD1. In germline, CDR1 is MNHEY, CDR2 SMNVEV (reference sequence). The CDR3 totals 15 residues. V lost 4 bases, J lost 2 bases, and 5 bases stayed unmatched. The CDR3 DNA is TGTGCCAGCAGTTCTGGGACAGGGCTTCAAGAGACCCAGTACTTC. Protein product: CASSSGTGLQETQYF.

This chain uses TRBV20-1 with TRBJ1-4; D uncertain. Trimming removed 6 bases from V and 0 bases from J, with 8 bases in between. The CDR3 loop spans 13 amino acids. Germline CDR1 reads DFQATT; CDR2 reads SNEGSKA (reference sequence). The CDR3 DNA sequence: TGCAGTGCCGAAACCTCAACTAATGAAAAACTGTTTTTT. It codes for CSAETSTNEKLFF.

The chain uses TRBV27 and TRBJ1-5, with 7 bases aligning to TRBD1. Losses at the gene ends were 8 bases for V and 6 bases for J; bases not matched to a gene: 7. The CDR3 totals 13 residues. Germline CDR1 is MNHEY and CDR2 is SMNVEV (reference sequence). For the CDR3, the DNA is TGTGCCAGCGGCCAGACAGGGTCTCAGCCCCAGCATTTT. Translation: CASGQTGSQPQHF.

This chain links TRBV12-3 or TRBV12-4 with TRBJ2-7; 10 bases map to TRBD1. The trim removed 6 bases at V and 5 bases at J, leaving 7 bases unmatched. CDR3 length equals 14 residues. CDR3 protein: CASSAGTGANEQYF. DNA for the CDR3: TGTGCCAGCAGCGCCGGGACAGGGGCCAACGAGCAGTACTTC.

This rearrangement joins TRBV19 to TRBJ1-1; 10 positions match TRBD1. Germline V gene sequence: CDR1 LNHDA, CDR2 SQIVND (reference sequence). V was clipped by 10 bases and J by 3 bases; unmatched bases: 14. The CDR3 spans 16 residues. CDR3 DNA: TGTGCCACCTCATCCCCGGGACAGGGGTTTTACACTGAAGCTTTCTTT. Its translation is CATSSPGQGFYTEAFF.